A selection of T cell receptor beta chains follows, all from one sample in a study of neoadjuvant anti-PD-1 for oral cavity cancer. Using immunoSEQ multiplex PCR, the repertoire was profiled, and TCRdb retains in-frame clones only, with some absent. Among over 80,000 clones listed, roughly four fifths were seen once. Material: PBMCs, obtained before nivolumab (anti-PD-1) treatment. Receptors originate from a person between 40 and 85 years old with oral cavity squamous cell carcinoma. CDR3s include the opening cysteine and the closing phenylalanine or tryptophan. A D gene is named only where the DNA matches it firmly. Not all rows give a size; the values are once, few, many and, for expanded clones, a class.

V,J,D,size,CDR3,DNA
TRBV29-1,TRBJ1-2,-,-,CSVAEVWDYGYTF,TGCAGCGTTGCGGAGGTCTGGGACTATGGCTACACCTTC
TRBV27,TRBJ1-3,-,-,CASSPAGSAGNTIYF,TGTGCCAGCAGTCCAGCGGGGTCAGCTGGAAACACCATATATTTT
TRBV2,TRBJ2-1,-,-,CASSVTGGNEQFF,TGTGCCAGCAGTGTGACAGGTGGAAATGAGCAGTTCTTC
TRBV5-6,TRBJ2-7,-,-,CASSLERRVFLYEQYF,TGTGCCAGCAGCCTGGAACGCAGGGTCTTTCTTTACGAGCAGTACTTC
TRBV15,TRBJ2-5,-,-,CATSRDIGPEETQYF,TGTGCCACCAGCAGAGATATAGGGCCTGAGGAGACCCAGTACTTC
TRBV5-1,TRBJ1-2,-,-,CASSGWQGTSYGYTF,TGCGCCAGCAGCGGGTGGCAGGGTACTAGCTATGGCTACACCTTC
TRBV5-1,TRBJ2-1,TRBD2,-,CASSFAIAGGHDEQFF,TGCGCCAGCAGCTTCGCTATAGCGGGAGGGCACGATGAGCAGTTCTTC
TRBV5-8,TRBJ2-1,TRBD1,-,CASSPDHRGYEQFF,TGTGCCAGCAGCCCGGACCACAGGGGGTATGAGCAGTTCTTC
TRBV6-1,TRBJ2-2,-,-,CASSDSPGAAGELFF,TGTGCCAGCAGTGACTCCCCCGGGGCCGCCGGGGAGCTGTTTTTT
TRBV28,TRBJ1-5,-,-,CASTGQPHQPQHF,TGTGCCAGCACTGGACAGCCTCATCAGCCCCAGCATTTT
TRBV19,TRBJ1-5,-,-,CASSTYRVGSQPQHF,TGTGCCAGTAGTACCTACAGGGTCGGTAGTCAGCCCCAGCATTTT
TRBV29-1,TRBJ2-1,-,-,CSVQRTGSNEQFF,TGCAGCGTTCAGCGTACCGGGTCCAATGAGCAGTTCTTC
TRBV29-1,TRBJ2-3,TRBD2,-,CSVGGAGGHTSTDTQYF,TGCAGCGTTGGAGGAGCGGGAGGGCATACAAGCACAGATACGCAGTATTTT
TRBV5-4,TRBJ2-1,TRBD2,-,CASSASAGGGTNEQFF,TGTGCCAGCAGCGCGTCAGCGGGAGGGGGGACGAATGAGCAGTTCTTC
TRBV9,TRBJ2-1,-,-,CASSVGLVAALSYNEQFF,TGTGCCAGCAGCGTAGGGCTAGTTGCCGCATTGAGCTACAATGAGCAGTTCTTC
TRBV5-5,TRBJ2-1,TRBD2,-,CASSSLAPGEGQFF,TGTGCCAGCAGCTCTCTAGCCCCGGGGGAGGGGCAGTTCTTC
TRBV9,TRBJ2-7,-,-,CASSAQDGYEQYF,TGTGCCAGCAGCGCTCAGGACGGCTACGAGCAGTACTTC
TRBV25-1,TRBJ1-2,-,-,CASSERDPNYGYTF,TGTGCCAGCAGTGAAAGGGATCCTAACTATGGCTACACCTTC
TRBV27,TRBJ1-2,-,-,CASSQGYGYTF,TGTGCCAGCAGCCAGGGCTATGGCTACACCTTC
TRBV30,TRBJ1-5,-,once,CAWSRQANNQPQHF,TGTGCCTGGAGTAGACAGGCAAACAATCAGCCCCAGCATTTT
TRBV9,TRBJ2-3,-,-,CASSKTTDTQYF,TGTGCCAGCAGCAAGACCACAGATACGCAGTATTTT
TRBV7-6,TRBJ2-7,-,-,CASSLGISYEQYF,TGTGCCAGCAGCCTCGGGATCTCCTACGAGCAGTACTTC